The 24 T cell receptor beta chains listed next were all sequenced from one sample in a study of cytomegalovirus exposure and HLA in healthy donors. Vbeta (60) and Jbeta (13) primers were used in the PCR. Sequencing used immunoSEQ multiplex PCR; TCRdb keeps in-frame clones, though not all of them. Among around 200,000 clones listed, around 78% were seen once. Sequencing was done on a sample of PBMCs. The receptors shown here come from a woman aged 25 to 45 in good health and CMV-seropositive.

The J gene is TRBJ1-1, the V gene TRBV15, with D perhaps matching TRBD1 (5 bases). Germline V lookup: CDR1 LNHNV, CDR2 YYDKDF (reference sequence). V was clipped by 3 bases and J by 6 bases, with 23 bases between them. The CDR3 extends over 17 amino acids. As DNA, the CDR3 is TGTGCCACCAGCAGTGGACTCTCGGGTGCGGGAGGGGCTGAAGCTTTCTTT. Its protein is CATSSGLSGAGGAEAFF.

The rearrangement links TRBV6-6 to TRBJ2-2; TRBD2 agrees at 12 bases. CDR3 length: 16 residues. The junction had 9 bases not matched to a gene; V was cut back by 6 bases and J by 7 bases. The germline V gene has CDR1 MNHNY and CDR2 SVGAGI (reference sequence). The CDR3: CASRALAGGLGGELFF. In DNA form, the CDR3 reads TGTGCCAGCAGAGCCCTAGCGGGGGGGCTTGGCGGGGAGCTGTTTTTT.

The gene calls are TRBV25-1 and TRBJ1-2; no definite D call. Germline assignment: CDR1 MGHDK and CDR2 SYGVNS. The CDR3 is made up of 13 amino acids. Trimming removed 2 bases at V and 1 base at J, with 5 bases between. In DNA, the CDR3 is TGTGCCAGCAGTGAAGCAGATAACTATGGCTACACCTTC. Protein: CASSEADNYGYTF.

This clone came up once. The V and J genes are TRBV6-5 and TRBJ1-1; weak D call: TRBD1 (6 bases). Trimming pared 6 bases from V and 5 bases from J, leaving 16 bases between. The CDR3 loop spans 14 amino acids. Germline V lookup: CDR1 MNHEY, CDR2 SVGAGI. Written as DNA, the CDR3 is TGTGCCAGCAGCTCACAGGGAGGGGATACTGAAGCTTTCTTT. This translates into CASSSQGGDTEAFF.

This clone appeared a single time. The gene calls are TRBV6-5 and TRBJ2-2; D is possibly TRBD2 (5 bases). V gave up 2 bases and J gave up 0 bases, with 10 bases separating them. The CDR3 covers 16 residues. The germline gives CDR1 MNHEY, CDR2 SVGAGI. CDR3 DNA: TGTGCCAGCAGTTACGGGAGACATGCGAACACCGGGGAGCTGTTTTTT. Residues: CASSYGRHANTGELFF.

The gene calls are TRBV5-4 and TRBJ2-7; D perhaps matches TRBD1 (6 bases). Germline V gene lookup returns CDR1 SGHNT and CDR2 YYREEE (reference sequence). CDR3 size: 15 residues. The germline V and J ends were trimmed by 4 bases and 6 bases, with 20 bases remaining between them. In DNA, the CDR3 is TGTGCCAGCAGCGCCCTAGGGGCAGGGGCTAGCGAGCAGTACTTC. This encodes CASSALGAGASEQYF.

This clone was picked up a small number of times. The rearrangement links TRBV2 to TRBJ1-6; D gene uncertain. CDR3 length: 17 residues. The V end lost 5 bases, the J end lost 10 bases, and 24 bases lay between the germline ends. Germline CDR1 reads SNHLY; CDR2 reads FYNNEI. For the CDR3, the DNA is TGTGCCAGCAGTTTGCTGGACGGTAATTCGGGAGGGTCACCCCTCCACTTT. This encodes CASSLLDGNSGGSPLHF.

V usage is TRBV30 and J usage is TRBJ2-5, with a possible D match to TRBD2 (6 bases). Germline V gives CDR1 GTSNPN, CDR2 SVGIG (reference sequence). The CDR3 is made up of 13 amino acids. V dropped 8 bases and J dropped 5 bases, with 18 bases sitting between them. The CDR3 coding sequence is TGTGCCCGAGGGACTGGAGGGGTCGAGACCCAGTACTTC. As protein: CARGTGGVETQYF.

In this sample, this clone turned up a few times. This chain joins TRBV18 and TRBJ2-7, with D perhaps matching TRBD1 (6 bases). This CDR3 is built from 12 residues. Deletions cut 4 bases from V and 3 bases from J, with 7 bases between. Germline CDR1 and CDR2: KGHSH and LQKENI. In DNA form, the CDR3 reads TGTGCCAGCTCACGGGACATCTACGAGCAGTACTTC. It is translated as CASSRDIYEQYF. The whole variable domain, remainder taken from reference TRBV18 and TRBJ2-7, is NAGVMQNPRHLVRRRGQEARLRCSPMKGHSHVYWYRQLPEEGLKFMVYLQKENIIDESGMPKERFSAEFPKEGPSILRIQQVVRGDSAAYFCASSRDIYEQYFGPGTRLTVT.

The chain has TRBV10-2 and TRBJ1-5; D possibly corresponds to TRBD1 (6 bases). This CDR3 has 12 residues. Germline V CDR1 and CDR2: WSHSY, SAAADI. V was trimmed by 4 bases and J by 7 bases, leaving 8 bases between them. The CDR3 coding sequence is TGCGCCAGCAGTGCGGGGGGCCAGCCCCAGCATTTT. Protein product: CASSAGGQPQHF.

The J gene is TRBJ2-3, the V gene TRBV25-1; 8 bases fit TRBD1. The V gene end was trimmed by 6 bases and the J gene end by 2 bases; junction bases not matched to a gene: 10. The CDR3 covers 16 residues. Per the germline V gene, CDR1 is MGHDK and CDR2 is SYGVNS. This CDR3 is CASSLLTGEPTDTQYF. CDR3 nucleotides: TGTGCCAGCAGCCTCTTGACAGGGGAGCCCACAGATACGCAGTATTTT.

The chain couples TRBV29-1 to TRBJ1-2, with TRBD1 matching 7 bases. The CDR3 is 12 amino acids. V lost 5 bases to trimming and J lost 7 bases; unmatched junction nucleotides: 7. Per the germline V gene, CDR1 is SQVTM and CDR2 is ANQGSEA. The DNA of the CDR3 is TGCAGCGTTCAGGGGGGCGCGGGTGGCTACACCTTC. Residues: CSVQGGAGGYTF.

This clone was seen just once. The rearrangement uses TRBV4-2 and TRBJ2-1, with D perhaps matching TRBD2 (6 bases). Germline loops: CDR1 LGHNA, CDR2 YNFKEQ. The length of the CDR3 is 15 residues. Trimming shortened V by 5 bases and J by 2 bases, and 13 bases separated the two germline ends. In nucleotides, the CDR3 is TGTGCCAGCAGCGACGCTAGCGATCCCTACAATGAGCAGTTCTTC. This encodes CASSDASDPYNEQFF.

This sequence joins TRBV2 and TRBJ2-7; TRBD2 matches 9 bases. The CDR3 is 15 residues long. Germline V gene sequence: CDR1 SNHLY, CDR2 FYNNEI. The junction had 5 bases not matched to a gene; V was cut back by 2 bases and J by 3 bases. The DNA for the CDR3 is TGTGCCAGCAGTGAACAGGGACTAGCCCTCTACGAGCAGTACTTC. This gives the protein CASSEQGLALYEQYF.

This chain joins TRBV28 and TRBJ1-5, with 8 bases lining up with TRBD1. In germline, CDR1 is MDHEN, CDR2 SYDVKM. Trimming at V came to 6 bases and at J to 2 bases, leaving 18 bases not matched to a gene. The CDR3 is made up of 19 amino acids. CDR3 residues: CASSLRTGSRYNGNQPQHF. CDR3 coding DNA: TGTGCCAGCAGCCTAAGGACAGGGTCCCGGTATAATGGCAATCAGCCCCAGCATTTT.

The V and J genes are TRBV2 and TRBJ1-2; TRBD1 matches 9 bases. The junction had 9 bases not matched to a gene; V was cut back by 10 bases and J by 6 bases. In germline, CDR1 is SNHLY, CDR2 FYNNEI. The CDR3 covers 13 residues. The CDR3 DNA reads as TGTGCCATCAAGGGACAGGGTTTGGATGGCTACACCTTC. This translates into CAIKGQGLDGYTF.

This chain links TRBV9 with TRBJ2-7, with TRBD1 matching 7 bases. V lost 0 bases, J lost 2 bases, and 2 bases stayed unmatched. Germline V gives CDR1 SGDLS, CDR2 YYNGEE. The CDR3 is made up of 14 amino acids. The CDR3 DNA sequence: TGTGCCAGCAGCGTAGAGACAGGGCCCTACGAGCAGTACTTC. This sequence encodes CASSVETGPYEQYF.

The chain links TRBV2 to TRBJ1-1, with TRBD1 identical over 9 bases. V lost 4 bases, J lost 5 bases, and 8 bases stayed unmatched. The germline gives CDR1 SNHLY, CDR2 FYNNEI. This CDR3 comprises 15 residues. The CDR3 DNA follows: TGTGCCAGCAGTGTGAACAGGGGGCTGAGAACTGAAGCTTTCTTT. Translation: CASSVNRGLRTEAFF.

This clone was detected only a few times. The genes are TRBV9 and TRBJ2-1; 7 bases are a match to TRBD1. V trimming: 0 bases; J trimming: 5 bases; junction bases outside the gene matches: 2. Germline CDR1 and CDR2: SGDLS and YYNGEE. The CDR3 contains 14 residues. CDR3 nucleotides: TGTGCCAGCAGCGTAGGACAGGGCCACAATGAGCAGTTCTTC. As protein: CASSVGQGHNEQFF.

This chain uses TRBV27 with TRBJ2-7, with TRBD1 as a possible D gene (6 bases). Trimming left V 6 bases short and J 0 bases short, with 21 bases between. This CDR3 contains 17 residues. Germline V lookup: CDR1 MNHEY, CDR2 SMNVEV (reference sequence). The CDR3 DNA sequence: TGTGCCAGCAGCGCATCATTTCCGGGACATAGCTCCTACGAGCAGTACTTC. Translation gives CASSASFPGHSSYEQYF.

The chain recombines TRBV5-1 with TRBJ2-7; D may be TRBD2 (6 bases). V lost 4 bases, J lost 3 bases, and 14 bases lay in between. The CDR3 is 14 residues long. The V gene's germline CDR1 is SGHRS and CDR2 YFSETQ. As DNA, the CDR3 is TGCGCCAGCAGCGACGGCGGGGTTCGCTACGAGCAGTACTTC. Protein sequence: CASSDGGVRYEQYF.

In DNA, the CDR3 is TGTGCCAGCAGTGACCCCGGGACAGGGAATACTCTTTATAGCAATCAGCCCCAGCATTTT. It is translated as CASSDPGTGNTLYSNQPQHF. The V and J genes are TRBV6-1 and TRBJ1-5; 9 nucleotides agree with TRBD1. Germline V CDR1 and CDR2: MNHNS, SASEGT. The J segment lost 0 bases and the V segment lost 3 bases, leaving 15 bases of the junction unmatched. This CDR3 region has 20 residues.

The rearrangement uses TRBV4-1 and TRBJ2-7; 8 bases align to TRBD2. This CDR3 has 16 amino acids. The V gene's germline CDR1 is MGHRA and CDR2 YSYEKL. V lost 0 bases and J lost 9; bases outside the gene matches: 13. The CDR3 sequence is CASSQEGRLAGSRQYF. As DNA, the CDR3 is TGCGCCAGCAGCCAAGAAGGAAGGCTAGCGGGTTCGCGGCAGTACTTC.

The chain recombines TRBV12-5 with TRBJ2-1; 8 bases match TRBD2. Germline CDR1 LGHNT, CDR2 FRNRAP. This CDR3 is built from 18 residues. The trim removed 0 bases at V and 5 bases at J, leaving 12 bases unmatched. CDR3 protein: CASGLVPGSGTNHNEQFF. DNA for the CDR3: TGTGCTAGTGGTTTGGTACCCGGTAGCGGGACGAACCACAATGAGCAGTTCTTC.